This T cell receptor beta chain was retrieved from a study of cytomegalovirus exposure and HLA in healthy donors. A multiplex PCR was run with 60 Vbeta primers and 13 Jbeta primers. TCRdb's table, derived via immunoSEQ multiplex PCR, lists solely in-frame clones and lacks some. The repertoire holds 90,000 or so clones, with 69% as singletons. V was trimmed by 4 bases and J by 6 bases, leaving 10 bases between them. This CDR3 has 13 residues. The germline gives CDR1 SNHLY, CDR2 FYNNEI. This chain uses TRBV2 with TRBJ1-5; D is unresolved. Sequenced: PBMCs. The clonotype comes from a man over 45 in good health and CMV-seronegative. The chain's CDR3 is CASSGEGGQPQHF. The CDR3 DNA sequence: TGTGCCAGCAGTGGAGAGGGAGGTCAGCCCCAGCATTTT.